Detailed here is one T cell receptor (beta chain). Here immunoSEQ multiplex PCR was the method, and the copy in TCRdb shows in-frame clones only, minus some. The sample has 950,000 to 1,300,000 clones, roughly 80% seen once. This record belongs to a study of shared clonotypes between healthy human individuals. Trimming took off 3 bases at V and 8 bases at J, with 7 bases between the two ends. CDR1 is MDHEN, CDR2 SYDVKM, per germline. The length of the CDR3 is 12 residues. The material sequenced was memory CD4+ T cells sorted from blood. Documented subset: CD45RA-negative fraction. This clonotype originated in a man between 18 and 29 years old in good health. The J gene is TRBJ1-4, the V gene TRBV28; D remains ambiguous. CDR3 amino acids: CASSLAREKLFF. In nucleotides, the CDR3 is TGTGCCAGCAGTTTGGCCCGGGAAAAACTGTTTTTT.